This record looks at one T cell receptor (beta chain) sequence and its context. As yet, its antigen is unknown. Germline values: CDR1 KGHSH, CDR2 LQKENI. The V end was cut by 2 bases, the J end by 2 bases, with 12 bases between. The CDR3 spans 15 residues. 60 Vbeta and 13 Jbeta primers were used in PCR. Generated by immunoSEQ multiplex PCR, the TCRdb table keeps only in-frame clones and is missing some. Among 150,000 to 200,000 clones listed, roughly two thirds were seen once. The study sampled nominally healthy donors, though unrecorded immune exposures were likely. The data were taken from a study of cytomegalovirus exposure and HLA in healthy donors. Whole-study results and caveats: Later genetic work tied a missense DCLRE1C variant to beta-chain V and J trimming. As a later analysis revealed, the rate of TCR association differed by HLA locus, with DRB1 most and HLA-C fewest.

The sequence came from a woman under 30 in good health and CMV-seropositive. The source material was PBMCs. This rearrangement joins TRBV18 to TRBJ1-1, with D possibly being TRBD1 (6 bases). The CDR3 DNA sequence: TGTGCCAGCTCACCAAGAGGACAGCAAAACACTGAAGCTTTCTTT. Amino acid sequence: CASSPRGQQNTEAFF.